These 21 T cell receptor beta chains were sequenced from one sample in a study of read filtering for tumor transcriptome and immune sequencing (dated by TCRdb to the early 2020s). Instrument on record: Illumina HiSeq 4000. The Immunoverse kit was used to build TCR libraries from 400 ng RNA, with molecular barcoded adaptors covering alpha/delta and beta/gamma chains. TCRdb handled the public reads itself, with Q25 trimming in fastp and clone calling in MiXCR, and kept productive beta chains. Each record represents a unique CDR3 protein, reported with the most common genes and DNA among its rows. The table for this sample lists around 38,000 distinct CDR3 sequences; roughly 13% of them were counted only once. Of the sample, 25% to 30% falls within the top ten clones. Sequences were obtained from a population of CD138-negative cells sorted from bone marrow. The sample's cell subset or site label, in plain terms: bone marrow mononuclear cells depleted of CD138+ plasma/myeloma cells by negative magnetic selection. The receptors here all came from a donor aged 40 or over with multiple myeloma.

This clonotype was picked up many times. The rearrangement uses TRBV29-1 and TRBJ2-1, with D uncertain. The V end lost 1 base, the J end lost 2 bases, and 6 bases lay between the germline ends. CDR3 length: 13 amino acids. Germline V lookup: CDR1 SQVTM, CDR2 ANQGSEA. Here the CDR3 DNA reads TGCAGCGTTGAAGGCGTCGCCTACAATGAGCAGTTCTTC. Amino acids: CSVEGVAYNEQFF.

This clonotype was found many times. This sequence joins TRBV7-3 and TRBJ2-7; D might be TRBD1 or TRBD2, each matching 5 bases. The CDR3 spans 13 residues. With 1 base removed from V and 7 bases from J, the gap between germline ends came to 11 bases. Germline loops: CDR1 SGHTA, CDR2 FQGTGA. The CDR3 sequence: CASSLSDRGEQYF. The CDR3 coding sequence is TGTGCCAGCAGCTTAAGTGACAGAGGGGAGCAGTACTTC.

This clonotype was counted many times. This chain connects TRBV15 to TRBJ2-2; 9 bases line up with TRBD2. The CDR3 runs 15 residues. After removal of 8 bases from V and 3 bases from J, the junction contained 7 bases not matched to a gene. CDR1 is LNHNV and CDR2 is YYDKDF in the germline V gene (reference sequence). CDR3 nucleotides: TGTGCCACCGAAGGGCGGGAGGGTTACACCGGGGAGCTGTTTTTT. Protein sequence: CATEGREGYTGELFF.

This chain uses TRBV24-1 with TRBJ2-7; 11 bases fit TRBD2. Germline lookup yields CDR1 KGHDR and CDR2 SFDVKD. Trimming cost V 4 bases and J 3 bases; bases outside gene matches: 7. CDR3 length: 16 residues. The CDR3 loop reads CATSDPTSGAGYEQYF. The DNA of the CDR3 is TGTGCCACCAGTGACCCGACTAGCGGGGCGGGCTACGAGCAGTACTTC.

This clonotype was detected ten times or more. This sequence joins TRBV28 and TRBJ1-2, with unresolved D. The CDR3 runs 12 residues. Deletions cut 8 bases from V and 3 bases from J, with 10 bases between. Germline values: CDR1 MDHEN, CDR2 SYDVKM. The CDR3 loop reads CASVTPDYGYTF. CDR3 bases: TGTGCCAGCGTTACCCCTGACTATGGCTACACCTTC.

This clonotype was observed a handful of times. V is TRBV7-2 and J is TRBJ2-2; 12 bases agree with TRBD1. The V and J ends lost 5 bases and 2 bases, in that order; junction bases with no gene match: 9. This CDR3 is 18 amino acids long. Per the germline V gene, CDR1 is SGHTA and CDR2 is FQGNSA. The CDR3 region has the DNA TGTGCCAGCAGCCCACAGTTGGGACAGGGGGCAAACACCGGGGAGCTGTTTTTT. The encoded protein is CASSPQLGQGANTGELFF.

This clonotype was counted only a few times. It is likely a read error, because the conserved phenylalanine at the end of the CDR3 is missing. This chain links TRBV10-3 with TRBJ1-1; 7 bases are shared with TRBD1. The germline V gene encodes CDR1 ENHRY and CDR2 SYGVKD. V lost 8 bases, J lost 1 base, and 4 bases stayed unmatched. The CDR3 contains 13 residues. The CDR3, as DNA: TGTGCCATCCAGGGGGAAGGGAACACTGAAGCTTTCCTT. It specifies CAIQGEGNTEAFL.

Only a few counts were recorded for this clonotype. J is TRBJ2-2 and V is TRBV28; 9 positions match TRBD2. Per germline, CDR1 MDHEN and CDR2 SYDVKM. This CDR3 is built from 15 residues. Trimming took 6 bases from V and 7 from J; bases not matched to a gene: 9. The CDR3 DNA reads as TGTGCCAGCAGAATTAGCGGGAGCCTCGGCGGGGAGCTGTTTTTT. Translated: CASRISGSLGGELFF. Complete variable domain (other parts from reference TRBV28 and TRBJ2-2): DVKVTQSSRYLVKRTGEKVFLECVQDMDHENMFWYRQDPGLGLRLIYFSYDVKMKEKGDIPEGYSVSREKKERFSLILESASTNQTSMYLCASRISGSLGGELFFGEGSRLTVL.

This clonotype showed up many times. The V and J genes are TRBV9 and TRBJ2-1; possibly TRBD2 for D (7 bases). V was shortened by 3 bases and J by 8 bases, with 27 bases between the two germline ends. This CDR3 is 18 amino acids long. CDR1 and CDR2 from the germline V gene are SGDLS and YYNGEE. The CDR3 loop is CASSAPRRGGAEVHEQFF. CDR3 coding DNA: TGTGCCAGCAGCGCTCCTCGAAGGGGGGGCGCAGAGGTACATGAGCAGTTCTTC.

A few counts support this clonotype. A single base separates this from a much larger clone, so it may be a read error. V and J are TRBV2 and TRBJ2-1, with 8 bases fitting TRBD1. V was pared by 6 bases and J by 4 bases, with 11 bases of the junction left unmatched. Germline CDR1 and CDR2: SNHLY and FYNNEI. This CDR3 has 16 amino acids. Here the CDR3 DNA reads TGTGCCAGCAGCGGGGGCCGGACAGGGTATTACAATGAGCAGTTCTTC. Translation gives CASSGGRTGYYNEQFF. Looking up the rest from reference TRBV2 and TRBJ2-1 gives the full variable domain: EPEVTQTPSHQVTQMGQEVILRCVPISNHLYFYWYRQILGQKVEFLVSFYNNEISEKSEIFDDQFSVERPDGSNFTLKIRSTKLEDSAMYFCASSGGRTGYYNEQFFGPGTRLTVL.

This clonotype was seen at least ten times. The chain is built from TRBV7-2 and TRBJ1-5; the D gene is possibly TRBD1 (6 bases). With 3 bases removed from V and 3 bases from J, the gap between germline ends came to 15 bases. CDR3 length: 16 residues. CDR1 and CDR2 from the germline V gene are SGHTA and FQGNSA. The CDR3 bases are TGTGCCAGCAGCTTCGGGGGGGCGGGCACCAATCAGCCCCAGCATTTT. Its protein is CASSFGGAGTNQPQHF.

This clonotype occurred many times. The chain recombines TRBV29-1 with TRBJ2-2; D is ambiguous. With 4 bases removed from V and 1 base from J, the gap between germline ends came to 10 bases. Looked up from germline, CDR1 is SQVTM and CDR2 is ANQGSEA. CDR3 length equals 14 residues. CDR3 nucleotide sequence: TGCAGCGTTGTTGGCCAGGTGAACACCGGGGAGCTGTTTTTT. Encoded protein: CSVVGQVNTGELFF.

This clonotype showed up many times. This chain joins TRBV4-1 and TRBJ1-5; perhaps TRBD1 as D (6 bases). Germline CDR1 and CDR2: MGHRA and YSYEKL. Trimming cost V 0 bases and J 6 bases, with 12 bases left between them. CDR3 length: 15 residues. CDR3 DNA sequence: TGCGCCAGCAGCCAAGAGGGGGCCCTGGGTCAGCCCCAGCATTTT. This encodes CASSQEGALGQPQHF.

Remarks on this clonotype: It may be a read error: a sequence one base away is much more abundant. This sequence joins TRBV3-1 and TRBJ2-7, with D unclear. V lost 6 bases, J lost 0 bases, and 15 bases lay in between. This CDR3 has 15 residues. The germline gives CDR1 LGHDT, CDR2 YNNKEL (reference sequence). The CDR3 is CASRAGPPHSYEQYF. For the CDR3, the DNA is TGTGCCAGCAGGGCCGGTCCACCACACTCCTACGAGCAGTACTTC.

This clonotype was seen many times. This chain connects TRBV30 to TRBJ1-1, with TRBD1 matching over 7 bases. Unmatched junction bases numbered 2, after V lost 1 base and J lost 0 bases. Germline V CDR1 and CDR2: GTSNPN, SVGIG (reference sequence). CDR3 length: 14 residues. The DNA for the CDR3 is TGTGCCTGGAGTGCGGGACAGTTGAACACTGAAGCTTTCTTT. Amino acids: CAWSAGQLNTEAFF.

This clonotype was seen at least ten times. As the CDR3 is not closed by the conserved phenylalanine or tryptophan, this likely results from a read error. The chain couples TRBV2 to TRBJ2-5; 7 positions agree with TRBD2. The junction had 6 bases not matched to a gene; V was cut back by 1 base and J by 7 bases. The V gene's germline CDR1 is SNHLY and CDR2 FYNNEI. The CDR3 consists of 14 residues. The CDR3 protein is CASSEGIAGATQYL. CDR3 bases: TGTGCCAGCAGTGAAGGCATAGCGGGCGCGACCCAGTACCTC.

This clonotype was seen repeatedly, ten times or more. The V call is TRBV10-3, the J call TRBJ1-1; weak D call: TRBD1 (5 bases). The CDR3 contains 12 residues. The V end was cut by 10 bases, the J end by 7 bases, with 16 bases between. CDR1 is ENHRY and CDR2 is SYGVKD in the germline V gene. For the CDR3, the DNA is TGTGCCACGCCCGGGACTACCAATGAAGCTTTCTTT. As protein: CATPGTTNEAFF.

V is TRBV7-9 and J is TRBJ1-5; D is possibly TRBD1 (5 bases). Germline V gives CDR1 SEHNR, CDR2 FQNEAQ (reference sequence). V was clipped by 5 bases and J by 1 base, with 12 bases between them. The CDR3 contains 15 residues. In DNA, the CDR3 is TGTGCCAGCAGCCCCGGTGGGGGGAGCAATCAGCCCCAGCATTTT. Its translation is CASSPGGGSNQPQHF.

This clonotype was counted at least ten times. The V and J genes are TRBV18 and TRBJ2-4, with D hard to call. Germline V gives CDR1 KGHSH, CDR2 LQKENI. The V end lost 3 bases, the J end lost 2 bases, and 5 bases lay between the germline ends. The CDR3 length is 13 residues. The CDR3 coding sequence is TGTGCCAGCTCACCTACCCCCAAAAACATTCAGTACTTC. Its translation: CASSPTPKNIQYF. Filled out from reference TRBV18 and TRBJ2-4, the complete variable domain reads NAGVMQNPRHLVRRRGQEARLRCSPMKGHSHVYWYRQLPEEGLKFMVYLQKENIIDESGMPKERFSAEFPKEGPSILRIQQVVRGDSAAYFCASSPTPKNIQYFGAGTRLSVL.

This clonotype was counted many times. The chain couples TRBV11-2 to TRBJ1-5; D may be TRBD1 (6 bases). With 2 bases removed from V and 7 bases from J, the gap between germline ends came to 12 bases. CDR3 length: 14 amino acids. Germline assignment: CDR1 SGHAT and CDR2 FQNNGV. Written as DNA, the CDR3 is TGTGCCAGCAGCTTATCACCTACAGGGCAGCCCCAGCATTTT. Translated, it gives CASSLSPTGQPQHF.

This clonotype appeared many times. This sequence joins TRBV7-9 and TRBJ2-3; TRBD2 agrees at 12 bases. The V gene end was trimmed by 5 bases and the J gene end by 2 bases; junction bases not matched to a gene: 2. CDR3 size: 15 residues. Germline V gene lookup returns CDR1 SEHNR and CDR2 FQNEAQ (reference sequence). For the CDR3, the DNA is TGTGCCAGCAGCCCTAGCGGGAGGGCCACAGATACGCAGTATTTT. Its protein product is CASSPSGRATDTQYF.